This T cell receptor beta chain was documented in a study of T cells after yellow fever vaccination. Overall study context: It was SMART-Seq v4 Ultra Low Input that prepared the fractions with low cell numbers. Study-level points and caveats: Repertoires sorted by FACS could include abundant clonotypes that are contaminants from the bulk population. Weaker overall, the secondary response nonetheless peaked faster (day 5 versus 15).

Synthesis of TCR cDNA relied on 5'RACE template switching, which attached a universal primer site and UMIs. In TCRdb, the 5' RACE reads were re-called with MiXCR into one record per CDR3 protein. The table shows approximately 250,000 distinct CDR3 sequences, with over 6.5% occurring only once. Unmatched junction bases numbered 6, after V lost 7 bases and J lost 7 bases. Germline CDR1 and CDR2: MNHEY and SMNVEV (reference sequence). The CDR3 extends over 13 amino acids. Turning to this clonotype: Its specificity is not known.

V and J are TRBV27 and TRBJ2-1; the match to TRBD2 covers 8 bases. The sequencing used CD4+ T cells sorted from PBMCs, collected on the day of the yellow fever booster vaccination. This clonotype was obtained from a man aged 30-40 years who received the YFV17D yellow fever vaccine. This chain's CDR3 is CASKLAGRNEQFF. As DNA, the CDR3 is TGTGCCAGCAAGTTAGCGGGACGGAATGAGCAGTTCTTC.